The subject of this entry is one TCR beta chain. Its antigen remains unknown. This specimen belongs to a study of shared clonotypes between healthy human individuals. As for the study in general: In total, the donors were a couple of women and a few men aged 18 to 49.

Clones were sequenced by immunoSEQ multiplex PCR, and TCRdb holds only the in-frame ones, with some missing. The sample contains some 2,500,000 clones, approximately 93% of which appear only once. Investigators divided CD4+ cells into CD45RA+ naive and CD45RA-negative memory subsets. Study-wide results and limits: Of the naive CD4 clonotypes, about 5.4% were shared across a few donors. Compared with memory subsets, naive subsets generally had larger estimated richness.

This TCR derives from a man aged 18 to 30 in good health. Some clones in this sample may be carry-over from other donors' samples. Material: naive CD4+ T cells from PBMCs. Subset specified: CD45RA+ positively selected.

DNA of the CDR3: TGTGCTAGTGGTCCGGGGACTAGCGGGAGGAACTATGAGCAGTTCTTC. It codes for CASGPGTSGRNYEQFF. The V and J genes are TRBV12-5 and TRBJ2-1; 15 bases match TRBD2. Looked up from germline, CDR1 is LGHNT and CDR2 is FRNRAP. The V segment lost 5 bases and the J segment 8 bases; nucleotides outside the gene matches: 7. The CDR3 runs to 16 residues. The full variable domain, its missing parts supplied by reference TRBV12-5 and TRBJ2-1, is DARVTQTPRHKVTEMGQEVTMRCQPILGHNTVFWYRQTMMQGLELLAYFRNRAPLDDSGMPKDRFSAEMPDATLATLKIQPSEPRDSAVYFCASGPGTSGRNYEQFFGPGTRLTVL.